This paragraph reports one T cell receptor beta chain. It has no known antigen specificity. Base quality data are lacking; no much larger clone is found one base away. The data belong to a study of post-analysis software for immune sequencing data (dated by TCRdb to between 2014 and 2017). A note on the overall study: Recorded disease courses included relapsing-remitting, secondary progressive and progressive-relapsing multiple sclerosis, with some patients lacking subtype annotation. The multiple sclerosis patient repertoires were compared with about a dozen previously published healthy control repertoires from donors aged 6 to 25 years. A subset of samples was prepared in parallel using single-end sample barcoding, then pooled and co-amplified after Illumina adapter ligation.

The method was PCR. Sequencing relied on an Illumina HiSeq 2500. To reduce PCR and sequencing biases, unique molecular identifiers were incorporated into the TCR beta cDNA libraries. Approximately 500,000 cDNA molecules were obtained per 1 to 10 million input T cells, so each molecule approximated one T cell. Patient libraries were prepared and sequenced with the same protocol used for the earlier healthy control dataset. Samples belonging to the same batch were prepared together, multiplexed and sequenced on a shared HiSeq lane. As for how the authors treated the data: MIGEC handled the raw barcoded reads, throwing out single-read molecular identifier groups before consensus assembly and CDR3 extraction. VDJtools was used for post-analysis of the clonotype tables, with diversity normalized by down-sampling every dataset to the smallest sample size. To correct batch-related cross-sample contamination, repertoire overlap clustering matched CDR3 amino acid sequences but not nucleotide sequences. TCRdb took the public reads, trimmed them with fastp at Q25, ran MiXCR for clone calling and kept in-frame beta chains. Every entry covers one CDR3 protein and lists the most common genes and DNA from its rows. The V and J calls reflect TCRdb's pipeline rather than the authors' work. This sample is represented by 800,000 to 950,000 distinct CDR3 sequences; about 53% of them were singletons. The top ten constitute about 4.8% of the sample.

From cysteine to phenylalanine, the CDR3 is 17 amino acids long. CDR3 DNA only is kept here, 51 bases in frame from base 1. The germline V gene supplies CDR1 MNHEY and CDR2 SVGAGI. Deletion took 0 bases off V and 4 bases off J, with a span of 16 bases between the germline ends. General study outcomes and caveats: Significantly higher frequencies in patients than in controls were found for five TRBV segments, including TRBV5-6, TRBV5-1 and TRBV20-1. The multiple sclerosis patient group was slightly younger than the control group. When samples were clustered directly using the F measure, samples prepared in the same batch co-clustered strongly, which prompted a batch-effect correction. Significantly lower normalized Chao1 diversity was found in multiple sclerosis patients than in controls, suggesting substantial peripheral T-cell clonal expansion.

To demonstrate the VDJtools post-analysis software, the study profiled TCR beta repertoires from the peripheral blood of approximately twelve young patients with multiple sclerosis. Multiple sclerosis patients were children and adolescents aged roughly 6 to 16 years. The chain is encoded by TRBV6-5 joined to TRBJ2-1; no D segment can be confidently identified. The source of this sequence is a girl aged 5 to 17 with multiple sclerosis. Material: blood. In nucleotides, the sequence is TGTGCCAGCAGTTACTCGATAGAAGCGACTGCATACAATGAGCAGTTCTTC. It codes for CASSYSIEATAYNEQFF.